This T cell receptor (beta chain) was sequenced during a study of blood T cell repertoires in COVID-19. The germline CDR1 and CDR2 sequences are MNHEY and SMNVEV (reference sequence). V was cut by 3 bases and J by 1 base, with 6 bases left in between. There are 14 residues in the CDR3. TCRdb keeps only in-frame clones here, not all; method: immunoSEQ multiplex PCR. The sample holds roughly 200,000 clones, over 75% seen once. This clone appeared once. The sequence derives from a man aged 35-49 years who had recovered from COVID-19. What was sequenced was PBMCs or T cells enriched from blood (not recorded which). This rearrangement joins TRBV27 to TRBJ2-2; D is perhaps TRBD2 (5 bases). CDR3 nucleotides: TGTGCCAGCAGTTTCAGCGGGAACACCGGGGAGCTGTTTTTT. As protein: CASSFSGNTGELFF.